A selection of T cell receptor beta chains follows, all from one sample in a study of blood T cell repertoires in COVID-19. Generated by immunoSEQ multiplex PCR, the TCRdb table keeps only in-frame clones and is missing some. The sample consists of approximately 170,000 clones, around 80% of them appearing once. Sequencing used peripheral blood. The receptors were gathered from a woman of 80 years or more with acute or convalescent COVID-19. The conserved cysteine and the conserved F or W are not part of the CDR3 here. The order of the fields is J gene, V gene, clone size, CDR3 protein. The listing skips clone size in some rows; elsewhere it reads once, few, many or a size class.

TRBJ2-1 | TRBV3-1/TRBV3-2 | . | ASSRRKDFEVPGYTEQF
TRBJ1-3 | TRBV12-3/TRBV12-4 | . | ASRLDGNTIY
TRBJ2-1 | TRBV6-2/TRBV6-3 | few | ASSYLAGGLDNEQF
TRBJ2-1 | TRBV3-1/TRBV3-2 | . | ASSDGPGLAGEGRF
TRBJ2-2 | TRBV18 | . | ASSPNAGGPVGTGELF
TRBJ2-6 | TRBV6-1 | . | ASSVFGGQTSGANVLT
TRBJ1-2 | TRBV5-1 | . | ASKGDSFYGGT
TRBJ2-3 | TRBV18 | few | ASSPTTSGPRTDTQY
TRBJ2-1 | TRBV7-9 | . | ASSVPRTAYNEQF
TRBJ1-6 | TRBV30 | many | AWRAPTGGFNSPLH
TRBJ1-2 | TRBV28 | . | ASGQGAPYYGYT
TRBJ1-6 | TRBV18 | . | ASSPRQDNSPLH
TRBJ1-2 | TRBV10-1 | . | ASSETGEYGYT
TRBJ2-7 | TRBV19 | . | ASSHLEAYEQY
TRBJ1-2 | TRBV7-2 | . | ASSPGGTGPVT
TRBJ1-6 | TRBV6-4 | . | ASSTGVRFNSPLH
TRBJ2-1 | TRBV18 | . | ASSSSGTGNYNEQF
TRBJ1-1 | TRBV7-2 | . | ASSWSTEAF
TRBJ1-2 | TRBV12-3/TRBV12-4 | . | ASSYDRVYGYT
TRBJ2-7 | TRBV27 | . | ASSFGRAGEQY
TRBJ2-1 | TRBV28 | . | ASRELAGNNEQF
TRBJ1-4 | TRBV3-1/TRBV3-2 | . | ASSPTLTGTSGEKLF
TRBJ2-1 | TRBV7-9 | . | ASSSTGGPYNEQF
TRBJ1-4 | TRBV19 | . | ASSPGYNEKLF
TRBJ2-5 | TRBV6-5 | . | ASSSAGTSGGTQY
TRBJ2-4 | TRBV4-2 | . | ASSRDRGTDIQY